The 13 T cell receptor beta chains presented below share a single source sample, sequenced in a study of cytomegalovirus exposure and HLA in healthy donors. PCR amplification relied on 60 Vbeta primers (plus 13 Jbeta primers). TCRdb's copy holds only in-frame clones and misses some; the assay was immunoSEQ multiplex PCR. Here the sample spans 95,000 to 150,000 clones, more than 60% being singletons. Sequenced material: PBMCs. These receptor sequences come from a woman aged 40 to 49 in good health and CMV-seropositive.

This clone has only a few counts. The V and J genes are TRBV6-5 and TRBJ2-7, with 10 bases lining up with TRBD1. Germline V gene sequence: CDR1 MNHEY, CDR2 SVGAGI. The CDR3 is 16 amino acids. V was pared by 2 bases and J by 5 bases, with 9 bases of the junction left unmatched. This chain's CDR3 is CASSYATGTGVHEQYF. The CDR3 region has the DNA TGTGCCAGCAGTTACGCGACGGGGACAGGGGTCCACGAGCAGTACTTC.

This clone came up once. CDR3 sequence: CASSLTRGISGNTIYF. The CDR3 DNA follows: TGTGCCAGCAGCTTAACTCGAGGGATCTCTGGAAACACCATATATTTT. The chain is built from TRBV11-2 and TRBJ1-3; D is uncertain. The CDR3 consists of 16 residues. Germline CDR1 is SGHAT and CDR2 is FQNNGV. V was cut by 2 bases and J by 0 bases, with 11 bases left in between.

Remarks on this clone: The junction departs from the called germline gene at one end, perhaps through a read error. The chain joins TRBV30 to TRBJ2-7, with 7 bases identical to TRBD1. CDR3 length equals 13 residues. CDR1 and CDR2 (germline): GTSNPN, SVGIG (reference sequence). CDR3 in amino acids: CAWRIDRVGEQCF. CDR3 in DNA: TGTGCCTGGAGGATCGACAGGGTAGGGGAGCAGTGCTTC.

The sample holds one count of this clone. The rearrangement joins TRBV2 to TRBJ2-3; TRBD1 matches 7 bases. V lost 6 bases and J lost 4; bases outside the gene matches: 4. CDR1 SNHLY and CDR2 FYNNEI come from the germline V gene. The CDR3 length is 13 residues. CDR3 in amino acids: CASSGQGADTQYF. The CDR3 DNA reads TGTGCCAGCAGCGGTCAGGGGGCAGATACGCAGTATTTT.

The chain carries TRBV2 and TRBJ1-5; possibly TRBD1 for D (5 bases). There are 14 residues in the CDR3. CDR1 is SNHLY, CDR2 FYNNEI, per germline. V lost 3 bases to trimming and J lost 7 bases, with 13 bases between them. CDR3 nucleotides: TGTGCCAGCAGTGATAGGGGAAACGGACAGCCCCAGCATTTT. It is translated as CASSDRGNGQPQHF.

This chain connects TRBV7-2 to TRBJ2-5; a weak D match, TRBD2 (5 bases). The CDR3 runs 15 residues. Per germline, CDR1 SGHTA and CDR2 FQGNSA. Trimming pared 4 bases from V and 1 base from J, leaving 13 bases between. The chain's CDR3 is CASSSSPSFQETQYF. DNA for the CDR3: TGTGCCAGCAGCTCTAGCCCCAGCTTCCAAGAGACCCAGTACTTC.

The J gene is TRBJ2-1, the V gene TRBV7-2; 11 bases line up with TRBD2. This CDR3 region has 18 residues. With 1 base clipped from V and 0 bases from J, the junction kept 5 bases outside the gene matches. Germline V gene sequence: CDR1 SGHTA, CDR2 FQGNSA. The CDR3 DNA sequence: TGTGCCAGCAGCTTAGAACTAGCGGGGGCTAGCTCCTACAATGAGCAGTTCTTC. It specifies CASSLELAGASSYNEQFF.

Turning to this clone: The sample contains more than one DNA sequence encoding this CDR3. This rearrangement joins TRBV7-9 to TRBJ1-5; D is ambiguous. This CDR3 comprises 13 residues. Deletions cut 1 base from V and 6 bases from J, with 7 bases between. Germline V lookup: CDR1 SEHNR, CDR2 FQNEAQ (reference sequence). CDR3 nucleotide sequence: TGTGCCAGCAGCTTAGGTGAGGGTCAGCCCCAGCATTTT. Its translation is CASSLGEGQPQHF.

The V gene is TRBV5-1, the J gene TRBJ1-3, with TRBD1 as a possible D gene (5 bases). This CDR3 has 14 amino acids. The germline V gene has CDR1 SGHRS and CDR2 YFSETQ. V was trimmed by 4 bases and J by 4 bases, leaving 12 bases between them. The CDR3 nucleotides are TGCGCCAGCAGCCCCCGGAGGGACGGAAACACCATATATTTT. This codes for CASSPRRDGNTIYF.

The chain has TRBV7-9 and TRBJ1-1; no reliable D call. The CDR3 spans 14 residues. Germline V CDR1 and CDR2: SEHNR, FQNEAQ (reference sequence). Deletions cut 3 bases from V and 6 bases from J, with 14 bases between. In DNA, the CDR3 is TGTGCCAGCAGCTTCTCGCGGGCTGGGGCTGAAGCTTTCTTT. It codes for CASSFSRAGAEAFF.

V is TRBV21-1 and J is TRBJ2-7; no DNA check was done on the table's D call, TRBD2. TRBV21-1 is a pseudogene. The CDR3 runs 12 residues. Written as DNA, the CDR3 is TGTGCCAGAGGGGACTCCCACTACGAGCAGTACTTC. It yields the protein CARGDSHYEQYF.

The chain links TRBV28 to TRBJ2-1; 7 bases align to TRBD1. CDR1 and CDR2 from the germline V gene are MDHEN and SYDVKM. V shed 7 bases, J shed 3 bases, and the junction held 3 bases outside the gene matches. The CDR3 consists of 13 residues. CDR3 amino acids: CASKGAIYNEQFF. CDR3 coding DNA: TGTGCCAGCAAGGGGGCGATCTACAATGAGCAGTTCTTC.

The V gene is TRBV11-2, the J gene TRBJ2-5; TRBD2 matches at 12 bases. CDR1 is SGHAT, CDR2 FQNNGV, per germline. The CDR3 is made up of 16 amino acids. V was clipped by 2 bases and J by 4 bases; unmatched bases: 5. CDR3 nucleotide sequence: TGTGCCAGCAGCTTATACCCGGGACTAGCGGGAGAGACCCAGTACTTC. Amino acids: CASSLYPGLAGETQYF. Looking up the rest from reference TRBV11-2 and TRBJ2-5 gives the full variable domain: EAGVAQSPRYKIIEKRQSVAFWCNPISGHATLYWYQQILGQGPKLLIQFQNNGVVDDSQLPKDRFSAERLKGVDSTLKIQPAKLEDSAVYLCASSLYPGLAGETQYFGPGTRLLVL.